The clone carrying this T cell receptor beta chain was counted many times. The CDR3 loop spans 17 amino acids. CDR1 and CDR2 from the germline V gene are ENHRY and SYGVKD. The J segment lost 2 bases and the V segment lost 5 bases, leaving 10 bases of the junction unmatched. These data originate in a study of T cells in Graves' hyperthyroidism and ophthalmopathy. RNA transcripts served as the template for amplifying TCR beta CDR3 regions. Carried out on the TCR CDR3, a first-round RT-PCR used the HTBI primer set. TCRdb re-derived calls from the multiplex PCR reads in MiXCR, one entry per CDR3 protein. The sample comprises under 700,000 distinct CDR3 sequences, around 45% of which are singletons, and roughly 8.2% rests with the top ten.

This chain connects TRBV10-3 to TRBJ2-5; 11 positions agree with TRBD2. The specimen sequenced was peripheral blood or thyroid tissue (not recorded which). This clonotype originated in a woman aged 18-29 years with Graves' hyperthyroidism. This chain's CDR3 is CAISPTGGLAVQETQYF. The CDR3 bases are TGTGCCATCAGTCCTACCGGGGGACTAGCGGTACAAGAGACCCAGTACTTC.